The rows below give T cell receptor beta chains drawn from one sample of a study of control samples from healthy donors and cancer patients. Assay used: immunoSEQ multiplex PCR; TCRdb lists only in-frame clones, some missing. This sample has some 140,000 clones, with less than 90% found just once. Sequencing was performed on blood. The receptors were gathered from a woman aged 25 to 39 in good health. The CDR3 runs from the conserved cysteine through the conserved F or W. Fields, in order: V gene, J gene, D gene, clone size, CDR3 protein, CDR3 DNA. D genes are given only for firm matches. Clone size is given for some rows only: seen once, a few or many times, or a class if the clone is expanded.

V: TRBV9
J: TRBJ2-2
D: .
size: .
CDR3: CASSVSGLAGELFF
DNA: TGTGCCAGCAGCGTAAGCGGGTTGGCCGGGGAGCTGTTTTTT

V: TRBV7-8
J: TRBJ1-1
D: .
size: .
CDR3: CASSLRQNTEAFF
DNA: TGTGCCAGCAGCTTAAGACAGAACACTGAAGCTTTCTTT

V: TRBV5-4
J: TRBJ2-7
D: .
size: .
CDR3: CASSSRTLPYEQYF
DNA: TGTGCCAGCAGCTCGCGGACTCTGCCCTACGAGCAGTACTTC

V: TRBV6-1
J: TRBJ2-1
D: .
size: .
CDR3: CASSEEEGDEQFF
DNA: TGTGCCAGCAGTGAAGAGGAAGGGGATGAGCAGTTCTTC

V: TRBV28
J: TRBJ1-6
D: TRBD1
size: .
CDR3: CASFSGQGSSPLHF
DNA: TGTGCCAGCTTCTCGGGACAGGGCAGTTCACCCCTCCACTTT

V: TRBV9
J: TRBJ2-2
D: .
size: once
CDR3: CASSGADSLNTGELFF
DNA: TGTGCCAGCAGCGGGGCCGACAGCCTGAACACCGGGGAGCTGTTTTTT

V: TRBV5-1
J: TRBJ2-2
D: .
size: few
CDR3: CASSVDPSGLTGELFF
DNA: TGCGCCAGCAGCGTGGACCCCAGCGGCCTTACCGGGGAGCTGTTTTTT

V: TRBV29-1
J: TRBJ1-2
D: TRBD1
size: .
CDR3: CSVPRGQGNYGYTF
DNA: TGCAGCGTCCCCAGGGGACAGGGGAACTATGGCTACACCTTC

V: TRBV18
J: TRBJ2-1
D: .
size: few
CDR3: CASSPPVGAFSYNEQFF
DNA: TGTGCCAGCTCACCACCCGTCGGGGCCTTCTCCTACAATGAGCAGTTCTTC

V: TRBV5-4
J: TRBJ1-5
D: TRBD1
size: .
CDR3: CASSLGQGQPQHF
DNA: TGTGCCAGCAGCTTGGGACAGGGGCAGCCCCAGCATTTT

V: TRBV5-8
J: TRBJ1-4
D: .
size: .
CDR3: CASSLDRRVTTNEKLFF
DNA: TGTGCCAGCAGCTTGGATCGGCGGGTGACAACTAATGAAAAACTGTTTTTT

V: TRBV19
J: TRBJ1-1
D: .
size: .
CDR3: CASSTWTDPEAFF
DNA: TGTGCCAGTAGTACATGGACCGACCCTGAAGCTTTCTTT

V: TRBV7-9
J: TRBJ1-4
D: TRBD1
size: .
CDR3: CASSSDRVNEKLFF
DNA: TGTGCCAGCAGCTCGGACAGGGTGAATGAAAAACTGTTTTTT

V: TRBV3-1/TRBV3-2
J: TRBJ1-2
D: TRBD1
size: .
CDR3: CASSPGGVLGYTF
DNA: TGTGCCAGCAGCCCAGGGGGGGTGCTAGGCTACACCTTC

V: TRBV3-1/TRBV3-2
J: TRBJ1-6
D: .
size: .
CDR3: CASSQNDRPSYNSPLHF
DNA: TGTGCCAGCAGCCAAAACGATCGTCCCTCCTATAATTCACCCCTCCACTTT

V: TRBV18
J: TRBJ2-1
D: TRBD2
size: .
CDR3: CASSPSGGRDNEQFF
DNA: TGTGCCAGCTCACCTAGCGGCGGGAGAGACAATGAGCAGTTCTTC

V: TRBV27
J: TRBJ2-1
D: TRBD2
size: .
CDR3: CASSLYTSHTRGLAGGYEQFF
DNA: TGTGCCAGCAGTTTATACACTTCCCACACCAGAGGACTAGCGGGAGGGTATGAGCAGTTCTTC

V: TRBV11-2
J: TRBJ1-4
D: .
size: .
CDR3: CASSFGYEKLFF
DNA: TGTGCCAGCAGCTTTGGGTATGAAAAACTGTTTTTT

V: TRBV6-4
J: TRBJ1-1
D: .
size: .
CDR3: CASRVQENTEAFF
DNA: TGTGCCAGCAGGGTACAGGAGAACACTGAAGCTTTCTTT

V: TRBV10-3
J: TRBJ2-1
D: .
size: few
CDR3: CAIMPTDGDNEQFF
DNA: TGTGCCATCATGCCGACGGACGGAGACAATGAGCAGTTCTTC

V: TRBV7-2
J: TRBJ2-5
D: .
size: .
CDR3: CASRLRQETQYF
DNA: TGTGCCAGTAGACTGCGACAAGAGACCCAGTACTTC

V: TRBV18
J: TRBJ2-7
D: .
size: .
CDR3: CASSPSGIVYEQYF
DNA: TGTGCCAGCTCACCCTCGGGGATCGTCTACGAGCAGTACTTC

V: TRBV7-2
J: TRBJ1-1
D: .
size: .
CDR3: CASSASRGTEAFF
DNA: TGTGCCAGCAGCGCCAGTAGGGGCACTGAAGCTTTCTTT

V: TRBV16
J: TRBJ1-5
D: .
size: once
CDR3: CASAAGADQPQHF
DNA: TGTGCCAGTGCGGCGGGGGCGGATCAGCCCCAGCATTTT

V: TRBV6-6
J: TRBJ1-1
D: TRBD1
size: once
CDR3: CASSSSTGSTEAFF
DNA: TGTGCCAGCAGTTCGTCGACAGGGAGCACTGAAGCTTTCTTT

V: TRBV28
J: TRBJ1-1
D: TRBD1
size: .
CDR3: CASSLRTGVNTEAFF
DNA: TGTGCCAGCAGTCTCCGGACAGGAGTGAACACTGAAGCTTTCTTT

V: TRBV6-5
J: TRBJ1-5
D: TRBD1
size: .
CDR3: CAIEGQSNQPQHF
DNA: TGTGCCATCGAGGGACAGTCCAATCAGCCCCAGCATTTT

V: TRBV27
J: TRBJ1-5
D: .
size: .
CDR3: CASSRGPPLSNQPQHF
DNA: TGTGCCAGCAGTCGAGGCCCTCCCCTTAGCAATCAGCCCCAGCATTTT

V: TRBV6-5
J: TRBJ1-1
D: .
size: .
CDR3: CASQSISDGYEAFF
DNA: TGTGCCAGCCAATCGATCTCGGATGGGTATGAAGCTTTCTTT

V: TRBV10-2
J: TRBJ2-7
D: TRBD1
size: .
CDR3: CASNLGTGHSYEQYF
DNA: TGCGCCAGCAACCTAGGGACAGGGCACTCCTACGAGCAGTACTTC

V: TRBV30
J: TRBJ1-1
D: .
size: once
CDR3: CAWSVRTDGAFF
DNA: TGTGCCTGGAGTGTTAGGACGGATGGGGCTTTCTTT

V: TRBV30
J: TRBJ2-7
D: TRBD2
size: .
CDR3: CAWSVAGPYEQYF
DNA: TGTGCCTGGAGCGTAGCGGGACCCTACGAGCAGTACTTC

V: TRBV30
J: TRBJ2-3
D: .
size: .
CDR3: CAWSLNSGLNTDTQYF
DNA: TGTGCCTGGAGCCTGAATAGTGGTCTCAACACAGATACGCAGTATTTT

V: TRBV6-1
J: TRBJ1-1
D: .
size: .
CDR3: CASSEARGTEAFF
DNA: TGTGCCAGCAGTGAAGCGCGGGGAACTGAAGCTTTCTTT

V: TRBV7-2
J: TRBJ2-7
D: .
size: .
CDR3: CASSLSGGPAYEQYF
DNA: TGTGCCAGCAGCTTAAGCGGCGGACCTGCCTACGAGCAGTACTTC

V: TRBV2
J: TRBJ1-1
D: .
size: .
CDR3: CASSEQGNTEAFF
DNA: TGTGCCAGCAGTGAACAGGGGAACACTGAAGCTTTCTTT

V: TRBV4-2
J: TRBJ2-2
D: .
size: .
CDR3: CASSHPDLTGELFF
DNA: TGTGCCAGCAGCCATCCAGATCTCACCGGGGAGCTGTTTTTT

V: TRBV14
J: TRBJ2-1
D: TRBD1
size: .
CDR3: CASSQLTGGGLNEQFF
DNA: TGTGCCAGCAGCCAGTTGACAGGGGGCGGTTTGAATGAGCAGTTCTTC

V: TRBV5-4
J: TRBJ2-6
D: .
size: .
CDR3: CATRGATGANVLTF
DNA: TGTGCCACGAGGGGGGCAACTGGGGCCAACGTCCTGACTTTC

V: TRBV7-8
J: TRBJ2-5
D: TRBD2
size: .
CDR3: CASSRGTTQETQYF
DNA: TGTGCCAGCAGCCGCGGGACTACCCAAGAGACCCAGTACTTC

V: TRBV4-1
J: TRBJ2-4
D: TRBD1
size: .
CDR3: CASSQVPRDSNIQYF
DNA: TGCGCCAGCAGCCAAGTCCCCCGGGACAGCAACATTCAGTACTTC

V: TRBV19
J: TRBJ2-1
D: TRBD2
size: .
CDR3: CASSTGLAGGQYNEQFF
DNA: TGTGCCAGTAGTACAGGACTAGCGGGAGGGCAATACAATGAGCAGTTCTTC

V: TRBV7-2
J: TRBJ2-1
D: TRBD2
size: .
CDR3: CASSQTSGRFNEQFF
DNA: TGTGCCAGCAGCCAAACTAGCGGGAGGTTCAATGAGCAGTTCTTC

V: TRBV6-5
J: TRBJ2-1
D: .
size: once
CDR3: CASSIDSNEQFF
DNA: TGTGCCAGCAGTATTGACTCAAATGAGCAGTTCTTC

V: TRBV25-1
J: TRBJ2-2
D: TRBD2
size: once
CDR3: CASSDTGSSGRGTGELFF
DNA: TGTGCCAGCAGTGATACAGGGTCCAGCGGGAGAGGAACCGGGGAGCTGTTTTTT